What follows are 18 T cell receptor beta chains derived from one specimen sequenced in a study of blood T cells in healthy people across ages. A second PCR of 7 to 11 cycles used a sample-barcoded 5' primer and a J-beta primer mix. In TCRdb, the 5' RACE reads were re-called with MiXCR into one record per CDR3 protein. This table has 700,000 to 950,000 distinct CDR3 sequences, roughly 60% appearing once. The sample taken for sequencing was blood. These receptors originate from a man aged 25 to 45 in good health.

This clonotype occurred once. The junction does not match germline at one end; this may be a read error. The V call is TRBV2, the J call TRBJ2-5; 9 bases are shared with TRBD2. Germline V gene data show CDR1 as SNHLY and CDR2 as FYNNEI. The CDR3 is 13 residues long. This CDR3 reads CASRLAAKETQYF. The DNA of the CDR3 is TGCGCCAGCAGACTAGCGGCTAAAGAGACCCAGTACTTC.

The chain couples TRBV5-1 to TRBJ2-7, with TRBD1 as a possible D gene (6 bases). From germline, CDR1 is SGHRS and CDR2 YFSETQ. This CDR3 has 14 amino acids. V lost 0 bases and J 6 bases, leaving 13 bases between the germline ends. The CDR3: CASSLVGGEGEQYF. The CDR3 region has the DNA TGCGCCAGCAGCTTGGTTGGGGGCGAGGGCGAGCAGTACTTC.

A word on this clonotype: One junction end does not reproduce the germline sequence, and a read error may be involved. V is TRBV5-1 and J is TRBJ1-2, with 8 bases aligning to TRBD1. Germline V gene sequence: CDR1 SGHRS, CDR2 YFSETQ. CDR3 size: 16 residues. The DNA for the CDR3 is TGCGCCAGCAGGTTGGATGTGGGACAGGCCGCCTATGGCTACACCTTC. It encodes CASRLDVGQAAYGYTF.

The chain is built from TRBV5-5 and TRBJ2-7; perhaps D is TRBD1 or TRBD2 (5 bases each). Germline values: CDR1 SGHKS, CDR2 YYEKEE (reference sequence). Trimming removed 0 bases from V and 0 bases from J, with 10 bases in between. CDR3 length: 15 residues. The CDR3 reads CASSLVGTVSYEQYF. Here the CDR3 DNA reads TGTGCCAGCAGCTTGGTGGGGACGGTCTCCTACGAGCAGTACTTC.

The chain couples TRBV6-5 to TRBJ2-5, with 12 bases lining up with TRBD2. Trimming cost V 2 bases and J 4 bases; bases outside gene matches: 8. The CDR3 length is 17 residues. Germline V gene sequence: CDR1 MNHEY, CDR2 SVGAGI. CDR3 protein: CASSYLAGGPFGETQYF. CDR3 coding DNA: TGTGCCAGCAGTTACCTAGCGGGGGGGCCGTTCGGAGAGACCCAGTACTTC.

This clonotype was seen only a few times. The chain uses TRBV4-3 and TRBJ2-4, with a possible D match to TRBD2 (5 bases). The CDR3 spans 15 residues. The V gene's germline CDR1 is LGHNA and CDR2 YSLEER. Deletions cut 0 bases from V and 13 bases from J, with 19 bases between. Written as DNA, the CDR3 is TGCGCCAGCAGCCAAGAGGTAATAGCTGACGGGGAGCAGTACTTC. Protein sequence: CASSQEVIADGEQYF.

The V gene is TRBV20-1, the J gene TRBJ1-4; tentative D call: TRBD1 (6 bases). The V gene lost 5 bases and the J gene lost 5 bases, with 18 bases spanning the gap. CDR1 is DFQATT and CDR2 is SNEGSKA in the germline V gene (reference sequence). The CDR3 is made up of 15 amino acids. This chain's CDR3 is CSARSIMGANEKLFF. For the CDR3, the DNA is TGCAGTGCTCGAAGTATCATGGGGGCCAATGAAAAACTGTTTTTT.

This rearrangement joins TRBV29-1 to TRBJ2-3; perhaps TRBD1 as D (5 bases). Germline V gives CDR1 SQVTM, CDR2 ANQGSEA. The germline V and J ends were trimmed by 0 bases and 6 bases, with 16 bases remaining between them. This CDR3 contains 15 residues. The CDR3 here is CSVEDWGMKRDTQYF. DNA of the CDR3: TGCAGCGTTGAAGATTGGGGCATGAAACGGGATACGCAGTATTTT.

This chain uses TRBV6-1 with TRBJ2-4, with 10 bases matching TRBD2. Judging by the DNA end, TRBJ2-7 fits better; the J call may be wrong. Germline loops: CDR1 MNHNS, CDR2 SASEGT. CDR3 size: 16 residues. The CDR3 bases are TGTGCCAGCAGTGAAGTCTTAGCGGGAGGTTCCTACGAGCAGTACTTC. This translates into CASSEVLAGGSYEQYF.

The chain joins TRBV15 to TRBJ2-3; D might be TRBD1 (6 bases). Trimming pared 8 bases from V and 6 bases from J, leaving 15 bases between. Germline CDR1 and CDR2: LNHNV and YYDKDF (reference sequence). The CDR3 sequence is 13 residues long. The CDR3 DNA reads TGTGCCACCCAGGACAGCCACACGGATACGCAGTATTTT. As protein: CATQDSHTDTQYF. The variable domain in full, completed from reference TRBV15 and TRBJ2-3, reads DAMVIQNPRYQVTQFGKPVTLSCSQTLNHNVMYWYQQKSSQAPKLLFHYYDKDFNNEADTPDNFQSRRPNTSFCFLDIRSPGLGDTAMYLCATQDSHTDTQYFGPGTRLTVL.

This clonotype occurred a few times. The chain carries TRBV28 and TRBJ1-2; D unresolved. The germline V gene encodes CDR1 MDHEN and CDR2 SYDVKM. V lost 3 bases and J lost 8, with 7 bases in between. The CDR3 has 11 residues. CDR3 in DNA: TGTGCCAGCAGTTTTAGCTGGGGCTACACCTTC. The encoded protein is CASSFSWGYTF.

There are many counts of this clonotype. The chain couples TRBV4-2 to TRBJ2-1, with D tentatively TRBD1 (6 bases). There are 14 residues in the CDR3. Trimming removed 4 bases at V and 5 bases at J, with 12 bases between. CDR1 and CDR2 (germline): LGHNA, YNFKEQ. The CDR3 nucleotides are TGTGCCAGCAGCCGCGGACAGCGCAACAATGAGCAGTTCTTC. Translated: CASSRGQRNNEQFF.

The CDR3 sequence: CASSTSWGTFYEQYF. CDR3 bases: TGTGCCAGCAGCACCTCGTGGGGGACCTTCTACGAGCAGTACTTC. The rearrangement joins TRBV7-9 to TRBJ2-7, with D perhaps TRBD1 or TRBD2 (5 bases each). V was clipped by 5 bases and J by 3 bases, with 17 bases between them. CDR3 size: 15 residues. The germline V gene has CDR1 SEHNR and CDR2 FQNEAQ (reference sequence). Complete variable domain (other parts from reference TRBV7-9 and TRBJ2-7): DTGVSQNPRHKITKRGQNVTFRCDPISEHNRLYWYRQTLGQGPEFLTYFQNEAQLEKSRLLSDRFSAERPKGSFSTLEIQRTEQGDSAMYLCASSTSWGTFYEQYFGPGTRLTVT.

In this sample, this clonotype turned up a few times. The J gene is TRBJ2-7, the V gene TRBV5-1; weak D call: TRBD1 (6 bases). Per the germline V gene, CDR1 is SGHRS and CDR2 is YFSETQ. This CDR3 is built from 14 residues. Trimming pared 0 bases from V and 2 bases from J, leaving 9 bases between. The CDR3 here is CASSLDRETYEQYF. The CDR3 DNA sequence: TGCGCCAGCAGCTTGGACAGGGAGACCTACGAGCAGTACTTC.

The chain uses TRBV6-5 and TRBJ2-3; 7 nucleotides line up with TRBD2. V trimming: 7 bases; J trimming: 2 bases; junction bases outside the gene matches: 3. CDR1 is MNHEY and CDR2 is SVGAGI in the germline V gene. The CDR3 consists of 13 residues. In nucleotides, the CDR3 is TGTGCCAGCACAGCGGGATTCACAGATACGCAGTATTTT. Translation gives CASTAGFTDTQYF.

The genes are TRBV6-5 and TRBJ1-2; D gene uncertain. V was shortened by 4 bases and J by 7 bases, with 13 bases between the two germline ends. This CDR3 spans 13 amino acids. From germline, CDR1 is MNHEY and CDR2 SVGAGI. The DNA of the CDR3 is TGTGCCAGCAGTTTCGGACCCAGGCGTGGCTACACCTTC. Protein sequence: CASSFGPRRGYTF.

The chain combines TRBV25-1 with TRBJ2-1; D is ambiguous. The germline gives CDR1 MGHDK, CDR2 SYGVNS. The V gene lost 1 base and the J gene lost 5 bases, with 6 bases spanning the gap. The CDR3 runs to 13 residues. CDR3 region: CASSEWGNNEQFF. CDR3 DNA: TGTGCCAGCAGTGAATGGGGTAACAATGAGCAGTTCTTC.

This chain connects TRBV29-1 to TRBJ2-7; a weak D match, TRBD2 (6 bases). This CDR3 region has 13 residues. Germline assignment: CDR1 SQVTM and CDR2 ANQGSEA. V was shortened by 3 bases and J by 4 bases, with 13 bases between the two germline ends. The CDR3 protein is CSVEVGGLYEQYF. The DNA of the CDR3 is TGCAGCGTTGAGGTGGGGGGACTGTACGAGCAGTACTTC.